This TCR beta chain appears in the sequencing data of a study of T cells in tuberculosis. About the research overall: A South African cohort included IGRA-negative adolescents, latently infected IGRA-positive adolescents and adults with active tuberculosis.

Here immunoSEQ multiplex PCR was the method, and the copy in TCRdb shows in-frame clones only, minus some. The sample yields around 45,000 clones, around 94% seen once. CDR3 length: 13 residues. Trimming removed 3 bases from V and 7 bases from J, with 13 bases in between. In germline, CDR1 is SGHNT, CDR2 YYREEE (reference sequence). The clonotype was recovered from a donor aged 5-35 years with latent tuberculosis or without tuberculosis infection. Some clones in this sample may be carry-over from other donors' samples. The sequenced sample was PBMCs. V gene TRBV5-4 combines with J gene TRBJ1-2; no clear D gene. This CDR3 is CASSYPGSGGYTF. The CDR3, as DNA: TGTGCCAGCAGCTATCCTGGGTCGGGTGGCTACACCTTC.